This TCR beta chain came from a study of immune evolution from preneoplasia to lung adenocarcinoma (dated by TCRdb to 2020 to 2022). With respect to the entire study: HLA loss of heterozygosity was observed in roughly 6.8%, 16% and 36% of AIS, MIA and ADC lesions, respectively, and was not observed in any AAH lesions. According to the study, roughly 100 samples were used for TCR sequencing. The study combined immune gene expression, TCR sequencing and multiplex immunofluorescence to profile immune contexture across lung adenocarcinoma precursors and invasive adenocarcinoma. The immune data were combined with whole exome sequencing and methylation data from the same cohort of nodules. Sample size was determined by specimen availability and not by a prior power calculation. TCR sequencing data were obtained from around 51 patients. Resected precursor lesions (AAH, AIS, MIA) and invasive adenocarcinomas were compared against paired morphologically normal lung tissue. The overall cohort was made up of 53 patients with pulmonary nodules who had surgical resection. POLYSOLVER was used to infer Class I HLA alleles from exome data, and LOHHLA was used to detect allele-specific HLA loss.

Patients underwent resection in Japan or China between the mid-2010s and the late 2010s. Two lung cancer pathologists independently confirmed the histologic diagnosis of each case on H&E slides. Macro-dissection after pathologic assessment enriched premalignant or tumor cells for nucleic acid extraction. DNA was isolated from FFPE tissue using the AllPrep DNA/RNA FFPE Kit. Paper-wide results and their limitations: Top T cell clone frequencies were highest in normal lung and appeared to decrease progressively from AAH through AIS, MIA and invasive adenocarcinoma. The findings reflected association rather than direct causation, and larger cohorts with long-term follow-up and longitudinal biopsies were considered necessary. Clonality was highest in normal lung, while later-stage lesions appeared to show lower clonality but higher T cell density and diversity. Because all patients were from Japan and China, applicability to Western populations was uncertain. Compared with EGFR-mutant or double wild-type lesions, KRAS-mutant nodules had the highest T cell clonality.

The immunoSEQ hsTCRbeta Kit was used to sequence TCR beta CDR3 regions from DNA. The published analysis was carried out like this. The ImmunoSEQ Analyzer was used to analyse the TCR sequencing data. T cell clonality was calculated on productive rearrangements as 1 minus Pielou's evenness. T cell diversity was measured with the inverse Simpson index on productive templates. T cell density was defined as TCR beta template counts normalized to usable DNA, with usable DNA estimated by amplifying and sequencing housekeeping genes. TCR metrics were compared across histologic stages using two-sided Kruskal-Wallis tests. TCRdb retrieved this table from immuneACCESS and kept in-frame rearrangements only. Not all clones are present; in checked studies, unresolved V genes account for under half, and no reason is known for the remainder. V, J and clone size derive from that table, while D and trimming were established from the DNA sequence. This sample holds some 11,000 clones; more than 70% were observed only once. The leading ten clones occupy 1.5% to 2% of the sample.

Including the terminal cysteine and phenylalanine, the CDR3 comprises 14 residues. The read is trimmed to its CDR3 DNA, 42 bases read in frame from base 1. CDR1 SGHVS and CDR2 FNYEAQ were looked up in the germline V gene. The V end loses 2 bases and the J end loses 6 bases, and a stretch of 11 bases separates them. As concerns this clone: Its antigen remains undetermined. No base qualities exist here, and no much larger clone lies one base off it.

The sequence joins TRBV7-6 to TRBJ2-1, and TRBD1 may be the D gene, going by 6 matching bases. The sample was FFPE minimally invasive lung adenocarcinoma tissue. The meaning of the sample's cell subset or site label: micro-invasive lung adenocarcinoma (MIA). This sequence originates from a person aged 70 to 79 with lung adenocarcinoma. The CDR3: CASSLQGPVNEQFF. DNA sequence: TGTGCCAGCAGCTTACAGGGGCCGGTCAATGAGCAGTTCTTC.